Below, one T cell receptor (beta chain) is given with its context. TCRdb's table, derived via immunoSEQ multiplex PCR, lists solely in-frame clones and lacks some. The repertoire holds some 330,000 clones, roughly 90% seen once, with approximately 18% in the top ten. The data originate from a study of blood T cell repertoires in COVID-19. Study-wide background: The samples span acute and convalescent COVID-19 from the United States, Italy and Spain.

Trimming at V came to 3 bases and at J to 5 bases, leaving 4 bases not matched to a gene. CDR1 SGHTA and CDR2 FQGTGA come from the germline V gene. The CDR3 consists of 15 residues. V is TRBV7-3 and J is TRBJ2-2; 9 bases fit TRBD1. The sequence came from a woman aged 30 to 39 who had recovered from COVID-19. The sequencing sample was made of PBMCs or T cells enriched from blood (not recorded which). DNA for the CDR3: TGTGCCAGCAGCTTTACAGGGGGCGCAACCGGGGAGCTGTTTTTT. It codes for CASSFTGGATGELFF.